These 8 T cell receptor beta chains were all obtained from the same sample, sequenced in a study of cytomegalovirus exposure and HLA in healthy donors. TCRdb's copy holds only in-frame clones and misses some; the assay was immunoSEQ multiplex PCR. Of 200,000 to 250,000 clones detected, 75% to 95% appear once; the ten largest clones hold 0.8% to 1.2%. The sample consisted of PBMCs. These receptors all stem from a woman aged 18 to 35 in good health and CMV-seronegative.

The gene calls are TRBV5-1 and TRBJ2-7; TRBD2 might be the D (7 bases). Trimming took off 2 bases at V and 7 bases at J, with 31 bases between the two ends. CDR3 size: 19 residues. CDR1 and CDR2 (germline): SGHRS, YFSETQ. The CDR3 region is CASSLNSGEFTGGRGEQYF. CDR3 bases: TGCGCCAGCAGCTTAAACAGTGGTGAATTTACGGGGGGCAGAGGGGAGCAGTACTTC.

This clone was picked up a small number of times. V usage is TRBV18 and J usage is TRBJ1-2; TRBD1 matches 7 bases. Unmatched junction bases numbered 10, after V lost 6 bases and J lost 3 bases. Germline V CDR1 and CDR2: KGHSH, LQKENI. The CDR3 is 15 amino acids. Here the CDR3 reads CASSLDRAYDYGYTF. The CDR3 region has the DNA TGTGCCAGCTCCTTAGACAGGGCCTATGACTATGGCTACACCTTC.

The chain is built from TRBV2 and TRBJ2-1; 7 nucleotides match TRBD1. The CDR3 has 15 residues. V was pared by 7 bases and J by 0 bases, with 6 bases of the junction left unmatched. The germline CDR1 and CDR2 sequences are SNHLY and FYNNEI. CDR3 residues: CASTQGQYSYNEQFF. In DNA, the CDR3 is TGTGCCAGCACCCAGGGACAGTACTCCTACAATGAGCAGTTCTTC.

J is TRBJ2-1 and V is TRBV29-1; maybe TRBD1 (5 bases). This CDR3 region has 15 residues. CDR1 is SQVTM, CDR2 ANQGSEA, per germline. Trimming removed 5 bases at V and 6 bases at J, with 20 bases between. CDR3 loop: CSVWVQGTGSNEQFF. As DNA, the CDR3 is TGCAGCGTTTGGGTTCAGGGTACGGGTTCCAATGAGCAGTTCTTC.

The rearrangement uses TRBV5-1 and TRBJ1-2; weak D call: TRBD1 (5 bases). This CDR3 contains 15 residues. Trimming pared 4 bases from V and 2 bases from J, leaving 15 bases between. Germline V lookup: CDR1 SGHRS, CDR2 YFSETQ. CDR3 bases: TGCGCCAGCAGCCTGAATGGGGCCGGGAACTATGGCTACACCTTC. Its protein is CASSLNGAGNYGYTF.

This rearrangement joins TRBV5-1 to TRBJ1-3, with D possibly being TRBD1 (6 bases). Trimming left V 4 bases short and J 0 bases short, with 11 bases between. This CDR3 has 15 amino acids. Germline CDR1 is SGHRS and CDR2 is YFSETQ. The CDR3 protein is CASSVTGSSGNTIYF. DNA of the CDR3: TGCGCCAGCAGCGTCACAGGGAGCTCTGGAAACACCATATATTTT.

The CDR3 nucleotides are TGTGCCAGCAGCCGCGACACGCTCAATGAAAAACTGTTTTTT. Amino acid sequence: CASSRDTLNEKLFF. The chain carries TRBV7-9 and TRBJ1-4, with D hard to call. The V end was cut by 5 bases, the J end by 5 bases, with 12 bases between. Germline V gene lookup returns CDR1 SEHNR and CDR2 FQNEAQ (reference sequence). The length of the CDR3 is 14 residues.

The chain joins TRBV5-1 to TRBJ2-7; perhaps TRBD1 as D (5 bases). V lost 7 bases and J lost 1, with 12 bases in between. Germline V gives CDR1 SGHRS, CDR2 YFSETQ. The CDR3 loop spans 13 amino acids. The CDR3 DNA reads TGCGCCAGCGGGTCAGGGCCTTCCTACGAGCAGTACTTC. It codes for CASGSGPSYEQYF.